The 26 T cell receptor beta chains listed next were all sequenced from one sample in a study of response to subunit inactivated influenza vaccine. MiXCR, applied by TCRdb to the RT-PCR reads, yields one record per CDR3 protein. The table records under 550,000 distinct CDR3 sequences, 6.5% to 8% of them present only once. This specimen was PBMCs from blood, taken less than 30 months after vaccination. The receptor source for this set is a man between 50 and 75 years old who received an inactivated influenza vaccine.

There are a few counts of this clonotype. CDR3 bases: TGTGCCAGCCAGACCCCTTTCCGCCCAGATACGCAGTATTTT. Amino acids: CASQTPFRPDTQYF. The rearrangement joins TRBV7-2 to TRBJ2-3; D remains unclear. This CDR3 is built from 14 residues. Trimming took off 8 bases at V and 4 bases at J, with 16 bases between the two ends. The germline V gene has CDR1 SGHTA and CDR2 FQGNSA. The variable domain in full, with the rest retrieved from reference TRBV7-2 and TRBJ2-3, is GAGVSQSPSNKVTEKGKDVELRCDPISGHTALYWYRQSLGQGLEFLIYFQGNSAPDKSGLPSDRFSAERTGGSVSTLTIQRTQQEDSAVYLCASQTPFRPDTQYFGPGTRLTVL.

This clonotype was seen repeatedly, ten times or more. Germline and junction disagree at one end, which may indicate a read error. V gene TRBV12-3 or TRBV12-4 combines with J gene TRBJ1-3, with 8 bases lining up with TRBD1. The length of the CDR3 is 14 residues. The DNA of the CDR3 is TGCGCCAGCAGCTTCGGACAGGGAAGAAACACCATATATTTT. It encodes CASSFGQGRNTIYF.

The sample holds a few counts of this clonotype. J is TRBJ2-2 and V is TRBV14, with 7 positions matching TRBD1. The CDR3 is 15 residues long. CDR1 is SGHDN and CDR2 is FVKESK in the germline V gene. The ends lost 3 bases at V and 7 bases at J; junction bases unmatched: 8. CDR3 nucleotide sequence: TGTGCCAGCAGCCAGGGACAGCGTATAGGCGGGGAGCTGTTTTTT. This gives the protein CASSQGQRIGGELFF.

This clonotype has at least ten counts. The chain links TRBV29-1 to TRBJ1-1, with D maybe TRBD1 (5 bases). Trimming took 7 bases from V and 7 from J, leaving 16 bases between them. This CDR3 spans 12 amino acids. CDR1 and CDR2 (germline): SQVTM, ANQGSEA. The CDR3 DNA reads as TGCAGCGCAAGGGGCGGTGATAATGAAGCTTTCTTT. This encodes CSARGGDNEAFF. Variable domain in full (rest from reference TRBV29-1 and TRBJ1-1): SAVISQKPSRDICQRGTSLTIQCQVDSQVTMMFWYRQQPGQSLTLIATANQGSEATYESGFVIDKFPISRPNLTFSTLTVSNMSPEDSSIYLCSARGGDNEAFFGQGTRLTVV.

The chain joins TRBV4-1 to TRBJ1-2, with D hard to call. The CDR3 extends over 15 amino acids. The germline V gene has CDR1 MGHRA and CDR2 YSYEKL. Deletions cut 2 bases from V and 2 bases from J, with 12 bases between. CDR3 amino acids: CASSQSIVGNYGYTF. As DNA, the CDR3 is TGCGCCAGCAGCCAATCAATAGTGGGGAACTATGGCTACACCTTC.

The sample holds a few counts of this clonotype. The chain combines TRBV5-5 with TRBJ1-2; 8 nucleotides line up with TRBD1. This CDR3 has 15 residues. Losses at the gene ends were 4 bases for V and 6 bases for J; bases not matched to a gene: 11. CDR1 SGHKS and CDR2 YYEKEE come from the germline V gene (reference sequence). CDR3 sequence: CASSPLGQVVDGYTF. CDR3 nucleotides: TGTGCCAGCAGCCCACTGGGACAGGTCGTTGATGGCTACACCTTC.

This rearrangement joins TRBV24-1 to TRBJ1-1; 8 nucleotides agree with TRBD1. The CDR3 has 13 residues. With 8 bases clipped from V and 4 bases from J, the junction kept 5 bases outside the gene matches. Germline assignment: CDR1 KGHDR and CDR2 SFDVKD. The DNA of the CDR3 is TGTGCCACCACTGACAGGGGTTTCACTGAAGCTTTCTTT. This sequence encodes CATTDRGFTEAFF.

This chain uses TRBV19 with TRBJ1-5, with D hard to call. Trimming shortened V by 5 bases and J by 6 bases, and 17 bases separated the two germline ends. Germline V gene data show CDR1 as LNHDA and CDR2 as SQIVND (reference sequence). The CDR3 runs to 15 residues. The DNA for the CDR3 is TGTGCCAGTAGTTTTTCCCCTTTCGAGGTTCAGCCCCAGCATTTT. Translating gives CASSFSPFEVQPQHF.

Turning to this clonotype: This may stem from a read error, because a much larger clone lies one nucleotide away. The J gene is TRBJ2-1, the V gene TRBV20-1, with D perhaps given as TRBD1 or TRBD2 (6 bases each). The CDR3 spans 16 residues. Germline CDR1 reads DFQATT; CDR2 reads SNEGSKA (reference sequence). This CDR3 is CCARGTGASSYNEQFF. DNA for the CDR3: TGCTGTGCTAGAGGAACGGGGGCCAGCTCCTACAATGAGCAGTTCTTC.

Ten or more counts support this clonotype. The rearrangement links TRBV6-5 to TRBJ2-3; the D is unclear. This CDR3 has 15 amino acids. Trimming stripped 2 bases from V and 6 bases from J, with 15 bases between. Germline lookup yields CDR1 MNHEY and CDR2 SVGAGI. The CDR3: CASSYEQLKGDTQYF. CDR3 nucleotides: TGTGCCAGCAGTTACGAGCAGTTAAAAGGGGATACGCAGTATTTT.

This clonotype has a handful of counts. This rearrangement joins TRBV7-9 to TRBJ2-7; tentative D call: TRBD1 (5 bases). V lost 5 bases, J lost 3 bases, and 14 bases lay in between. The CDR3 sequence is 14 residues long. Germline-derived CDR1 and CDR2 are SEHNR and FQNEAQ (reference sequence). The CDR3 loop is CASSPRQTDYEQYF. CDR3 nucleotides: TGTGCCAGCAGCCCCCGACAGACTGACTACGAGCAGTACTTC.

This clonotype came up many times. The rearrangement uses TRBV12-3 or TRBV12-4 and TRBJ1-1; 12 bases are shared with TRBD1. J was trimmed by 6 bases and V by 4 bases; bases with no gene match: 3. The CDR3 consists of 14 residues. CDR3 residues: CASSWDRGLSEAFF. The CDR3 DNA is TGTGCCAGCAGTTGGGACAGGGGGCTCTCTGAAGCTTTCTTT.

The chain joins TRBV6-1 to TRBJ2-7, with D possibly matching TRBD1 (5 bases). This CDR3 spans 15 amino acids. V lost 6 bases, J lost 2 bases, and 17 bases lay in between. Germline V gene data show CDR1 as MNHNS and CDR2 as SASEGT. The CDR3 coding sequence is TGTGCCAGCAGGGCAGACAGCCGCCCTCCCTACGAGCAGTACTTC. Its translation: CASRADSRPPYEQYF.

The J gene is TRBJ1-5, the V gene TRBV24-1, with D possibly being TRBD1 (5 bases). CDR1 and CDR2 (germline): KGHDR, SFDVKD. V lost 3 bases and J lost 6, with 14 bases in between. The CDR3 consists of 15 residues. CDR3 DNA: TGTGCCACCAGTGATAGCGCAGGGACGGGTCAGCCCCAGCATTTT. This sequence encodes CATSDSAGTGQPQHF.

The chain joins TRBV6-1 to TRBJ1-1; TRBD1 might be the D (5 bases). The germline V and J ends were trimmed by 6 bases and 5 bases, with 13 bases remaining between them. CDR3 length equals 13 residues. Germline CDR1 is MNHNS and CDR2 is SASEGT. The CDR3: CASRRGGGTEAFF. CDR3 DNA: TGTGCCAGCAGGAGGGGTGGCGGTACTGAAGCTTTCTTT.

The rearrangement joins TRBV7-7 to TRBJ2-2; tentative D call: TRBD2 (7 bases). CDR3 length: 13 amino acids. Germline-derived CDR1 and CDR2 are SSHAT and FNYEAQ (reference sequence). CDR3 sequence (DNA): TGTGCTAGCTCACGGGGGGCTGGCGGGGAGCTGTTTTTT. Protein sequence: CASSRGAGGELFF.

In this sample, this clonotype turned up many times. The CDR3 spells CASSQDWTSPIEQFF. CDR3 DNA: TGCGCCAGCAGCCAAGACTGGACTAGCCCCATTGAGCAGTTCTTC. The chain uses TRBV4-3 and TRBJ2-1, with 8 bases that match TRBD2. The CDR3 runs to 15 residues. Trimming cost V 0 bases and J 9 bases; bases outside gene matches: 7. CDR1 is LGHNA and CDR2 is YSLEER in the germline V gene.

The chain couples TRBV3-1 to TRBJ1-2; D is possibly TRBD1 (5 bases). Germline assignment: CDR1 LGHDT and CDR2 YNNKEL (reference sequence). The length of the CDR3 is 13 residues. V lost 1 base, J lost 7 bases, and 10 bases lay in between. DNA for the CDR3: TGTGCCAGCAGCCAAGCAAGGACACGTGGCTACACCTTC. Translated: CASSQARTRGYTF.

This clonotype was counted many times. This rearrangement joins TRBV30 to TRBJ2-1, with D uncertain. Germline V gene data show CDR1 as GTSNPN and CDR2 as SVGIG (reference sequence). There are 14 residues in the CDR3. The V and J ends lost 4 bases and 3 bases respectively, with 13 bases between them. DNA of the CDR3: TGTGCCTGGAAACGTGGCGTACTCTACAATGAGCAGTTCTTC. Protein sequence: CAWKRGVLYNEQFF.

This clonotype was observed many times. This chain's CDR3 is CSAQRGQEGYTF. In DNA, the CDR3 is TGCAGTGCCCAGAGGGGCCAAGAGGGCTACACCTTC. V usage is TRBV20-1 and J usage is TRBJ1-2; TRBD1 is a possible D gene (5 bases). Germline CDR1 and CDR2: DFQATT and SNEGSKA (reference sequence). Trimming pared 6 bases from V and 8 bases from J, leaving 16 bases between. This CDR3 is built from 12 residues.

The rearrangement links TRBV20-1 to TRBJ2-1; 11 positions agree with TRBD2. Trimming took 5 bases from V and 2 from J; bases not matched to a gene: 14. CDR1 DFQATT and CDR2 SNEGSKA come from the germline V gene (reference sequence). The CDR3 sequence is 18 residues long. This CDR3 reads CSAGMVTSGALAYNEQFF. The CDR3 DNA follows: TGCAGTGCTGGAATGGTGACTAGCGGGGCCCTGGCCTACAATGAGCAGTTCTTC.

This clonotype appeared many times. CDR3 DNA sequence: TGTGCCAGCAGTCCCCAAGACAGGACCTACACAGATACGCAGTATTTT. This codes for CASSPQDRTYTDTQYF. The chain carries TRBV25-1 and TRBJ2-3, with a tentative D call TRBD1 (6 bases). The CDR3 contains 16 residues. The V end lost 5 bases, the J end lost 2 bases, and 17 bases lay between the germline ends. Looked up from germline, CDR1 is MGHDK and CDR2 is SYGVNS.

This clonotype was observed at least ten times. V and J are TRBV27 and TRBJ1-1; no reliable D call. This CDR3 spans 13 amino acids. The V gene lost 0 bases and the J gene lost 0 bases, with 2 bases spanning the gap. Germline assignment: CDR1 MNHEY and CDR2 SMNVEV (reference sequence). The CDR3 sequence: CASSLSVNTEAFF. Here the CDR3 DNA reads TGTGCCAGCAGTTTATCCGTGAACACTGAAGCTTTCTTT.

This clonotype has a handful of counts. The chain combines TRBV4-2 with TRBJ2-1, with no clear D. The CDR3 sequence is 16 residues long. V was clipped by 0 bases and J by 2 bases, with 11 bases between them. CDR1 and CDR2 (germline): LGHNA, YNFKEQ. CDR3 sequence (DNA): TGTGCCAGCAGCCAAGATCAATTAAGGGCCTACAATGAGCAGTTCTTC. Its protein is CASSQDQLRAYNEQFF.

This rearrangement joins TRBV20-1 to TRBJ2-2, with D maybe TRBD2 (7 bases). CDR1 and CDR2 from the germline V gene are DFQATT and SNEGSKA (reference sequence). The ends were cut back, 6 bases at V and 6 bases at J, with 14 bases in the middle. This CDR3 spans 13 amino acids. In DNA form, the CDR3 reads TGCAGTGCCTGGGGGGGCGACTCCGGGGAGCTGTTTTTT. It is translated as CSAWGGDSGELFF.

The rearrangement joins TRBV6-2 or TRBV6-3 to TRBJ2-6; no reliable D call. The CDR3 covers 16 residues. V was trimmed by 4 bases and J by 2 bases, leaving 12 bases between them. Germline V gene lookup returns CDR1 MNHEY and CDR2 SVGEGT. The CDR3 spells CASSLNRAPGANVLTF. The CDR3 DNA reads TGTGCCAGCAGTTTGAACCGGGCCCCTGGGGCCAACGTCCTGACTTTC.